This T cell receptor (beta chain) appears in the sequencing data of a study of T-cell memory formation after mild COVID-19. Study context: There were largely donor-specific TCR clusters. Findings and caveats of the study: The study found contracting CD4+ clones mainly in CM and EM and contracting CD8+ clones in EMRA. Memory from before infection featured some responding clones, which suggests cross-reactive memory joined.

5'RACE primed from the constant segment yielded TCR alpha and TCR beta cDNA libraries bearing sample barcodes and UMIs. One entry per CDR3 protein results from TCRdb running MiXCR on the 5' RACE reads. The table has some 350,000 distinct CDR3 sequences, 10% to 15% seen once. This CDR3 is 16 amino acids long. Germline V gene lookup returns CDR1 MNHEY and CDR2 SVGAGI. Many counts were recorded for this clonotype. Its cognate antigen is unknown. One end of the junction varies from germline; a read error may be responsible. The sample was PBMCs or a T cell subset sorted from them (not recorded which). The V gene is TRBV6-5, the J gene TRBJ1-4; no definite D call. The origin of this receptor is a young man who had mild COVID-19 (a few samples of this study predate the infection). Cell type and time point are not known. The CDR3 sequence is CASSYRFNGFNENLFF. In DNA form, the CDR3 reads TGTGCCAGCAGTTACCGCTTTAATGGTTTTAATGAAAACCTGTTTTTT.